Below are 5 T cell receptor beta chains sequenced from a single sample in a study of blood T cell repertoires in COVID-19. TCRdb keeps only in-frame clones here, not all; method: immunoSEQ multiplex PCR. The sample lists about 180,000 clones; approximately 85% were seen once. The sequenced sample was PBMCs or T cells enriched from blood (not recorded which). These TCRs come from a woman aged 25 to 39 who had recovered from COVID-19.

As DNA, the CDR3 is TGCGCCAGCAGCTTGATCGCTAGCGGGATCCAAGATACGCAGTATTTT. It encodes CASSLIASGIQDTQYF. The chain joins TRBV5-1 to TRBJ2-3; 9 nucleotides line up with TRBD2. Trimming cost V 1 base and J 5 bases; bases outside gene matches: 8. The CDR3 covers 16 residues. CDR1 SGHRS and CDR2 YFSETQ come from the germline V gene.

The gene calls are TRBV15 and TRBJ2-2, with 10 bases fitting TRBD1. The CDR3 runs 15 residues. The V segment lost 3 bases and the J segment 6 bases; nucleotides outside the gene matches: 4. Germline V lookup: CDR1 LNHNV, CDR2 YYDKDF (reference sequence). This chain's CDR3 is CATSSGQGEAGELFF. CDR3 nucleotide sequence: TGTGCCACCAGCAGTGGACAGGGGGAGGCCGGGGAGCTGTTTTTT.

The V call is TRBV10-3, the J call TRBJ2-7; possible D gene TRBD1, 6 bases. There are 13 residues in the CDR3. Germline lookup yields CDR1 ENHRY and CDR2 SYGVKD. Trimming removed 0 bases from V and 7 bases from J, with 10 bases in between. Here the CDR3 DNA reads TGTGCCATCAGTGAGTCGGCAGGGGATGAGCAGTACTTC. Its translation: CAISESAGDEQYF.

V gene TRBV5-5 combines with J gene TRBJ2-1, with 7 bases aligning to TRBD2. Unmatched junction bases numbered 7, after V lost 0 bases and J lost 4 bases. The length of the CDR3 is 16 residues. Germline CDR1 reads SGHKS; CDR2 reads YYEKEE (reference sequence). Here the CDR3 DNA reads TGTGCCAGCAGCTTGGTCCCCCCGGGAGGATACAATGAGCAGTTCTTC. Protein product: CASSLVPPGGYNEQFF.

The CDR3 DNA follows: TGCGCCAGCAGCCAAGACTCCGGACAGTCGTTGGACTACACCTTC. It is translated as CASSQDSGQSLDYTF. The chain employs TRBV4-1 and TRBJ1-2; TRBD1 might be the D (6 bases). The CDR3 spans 15 residues. Germline-derived CDR1 and CDR2 are MGHRA and YSYEKL. V was cut by 0 bases and J by 10 bases, with 18 bases left in between.